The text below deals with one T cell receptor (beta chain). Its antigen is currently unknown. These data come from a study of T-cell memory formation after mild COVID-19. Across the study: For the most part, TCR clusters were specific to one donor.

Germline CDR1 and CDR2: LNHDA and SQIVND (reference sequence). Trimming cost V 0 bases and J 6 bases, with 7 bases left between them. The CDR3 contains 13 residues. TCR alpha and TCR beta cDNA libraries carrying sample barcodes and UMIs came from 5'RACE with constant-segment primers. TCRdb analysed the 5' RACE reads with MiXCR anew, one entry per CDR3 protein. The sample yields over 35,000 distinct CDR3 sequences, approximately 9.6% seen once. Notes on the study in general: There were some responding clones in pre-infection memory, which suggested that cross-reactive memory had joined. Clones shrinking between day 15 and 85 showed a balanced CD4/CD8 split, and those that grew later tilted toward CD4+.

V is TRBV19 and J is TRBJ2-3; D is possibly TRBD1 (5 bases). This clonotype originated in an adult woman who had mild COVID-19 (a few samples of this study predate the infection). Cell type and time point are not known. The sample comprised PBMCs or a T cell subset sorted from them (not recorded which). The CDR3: CASSIDRADTQYF. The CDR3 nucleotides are TGTGCCAGTAGTATAGACAGGGCGGATACGCAGTATTTT. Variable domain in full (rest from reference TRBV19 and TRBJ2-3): DGGITQSPKYLFRKEGQNVTLSCEQNLNHDAMYWYRQDPGQGLRLIYYSQIVNDFQKGDIAEGYSVSREKKESFPLTVTSAQKNPTAFYLCASSIDRADTQYFGPGTRLTVL.